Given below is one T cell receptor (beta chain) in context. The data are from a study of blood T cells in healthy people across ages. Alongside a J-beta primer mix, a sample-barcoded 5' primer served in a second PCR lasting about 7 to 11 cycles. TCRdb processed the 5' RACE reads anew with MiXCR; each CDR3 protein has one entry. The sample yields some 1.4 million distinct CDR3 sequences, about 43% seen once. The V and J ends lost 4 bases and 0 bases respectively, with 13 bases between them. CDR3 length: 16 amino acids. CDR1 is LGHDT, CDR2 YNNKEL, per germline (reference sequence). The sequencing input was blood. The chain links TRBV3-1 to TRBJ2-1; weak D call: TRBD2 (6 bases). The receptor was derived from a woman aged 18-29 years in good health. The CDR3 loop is CASSPDPGSSYNEQFF. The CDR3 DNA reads TGTGCCAGCAGCCCCGACCCCGGGAGCTCCTACAATGAGCAGTTCTTC.